These T cell receptor beta chains were read from a single sample in a study of blood T cell repertoires in COVID-19. Here immunoSEQ multiplex PCR was the method, and the copy in TCRdb shows in-frame clones only, minus some. The table shows about 160,000 clones, with 80% to 95% occurring only once. Sequenced sample: peripheral blood. These receptors originate from a man younger than 45 with COVID-19, enrolled during active disease. Both conserved end residues are part of each CDR3. D genes are given only for firm matches. Where a row states a size, it is once, few, many or the class of an expanded clone; other rows omit it.

>-|-|TRBJ2-7|TRBV6-2/TRBV6-3
CASRYAGNEVYEQYF
TGTGCCAGCAGATACGCAGGGAACGAAGTCTACGAGCAGTACTTC
>once|TRBD2|TRBJ2-1|TRBV12-5
CASGLQTSGGLVPRRGDEQFF
TGTGCTAGTGGTTTGCAAACATCCGGGGGACTAGTCCCACGGCGAGGGGATGAGCAGTTCTTC
>-|TRBD1|TRBJ1-1|TRBV4-2
CASSPYLGTGGTEAFF
TGTGCCAGCAGCCCCTACTTAGGGACAGGGGGCACTGAAGCTTTCTTT
>-|TRBD2|TRBJ2-2|TRBV7-6
CASSPRLAGSPGELFF
TGTGCCAGCAGCCCCCGACTAGCGGGATCCCCCGGGGAGCTGTTTTTT
>-|-|TRBJ1-3|TRBV6-5
CASSFGTNGNTIYF
TGTGCCAGCAGTTTCGGGACAAACGGAAACACCATATATTTT
>-|TRBD1|TRBJ1-1|TRBV6-5
CASSYGQGITEAFF
TGTGCCAGCAGTTACGGACAGGGAATCACTGAAGCTTTCTTT
>-|TRBD1|TRBJ2-2|TRBV5-1
CASSLAGTGNTGELFF
TGCGCCAGCAGCTTGGCCGGGACAGGGAACACCGGGGAGCTGTTTTTT
>-|TRBD1|TRBJ1-2|TRBV9
CASSETGGNYGYTF
TGTGCCAGCAGCGAAACAGGGGGAAACTATGGCTACACCTTC
>-|-|TRBJ2-2|TRBV3-1/TRBV3-2
CASSQGGQLELFF
TGTGCCAGCAGCCAAGGCGGGCAGTTAGAGCTGTTTTTT
>-|TRBD1|TRBJ1-2|TRBV28
CASSRQGNYGYTF
TGTGCCAGCAGTCGACAGGGGAACTATGGCTACACCTTC
>-|-|TRBJ2-7|TRBV30
CAWSTGALGGEQYF
TGTGCCTGGAGTACAGGGGCCTTGGGGGGCGAGCAGTACTTC
>once|-|TRBJ2-7|TRBV5-5
CASSLIIREYEQYF
TGTGCCAGCAGCTTGATAATTCGGGAGTACGAGCAGTACTTC
>-|TRBD2|TRBJ2-3|TRBV5-4
CASSLLGGTSGQYF
TGTGCCAGCAGCTTGCTTGGCGGTACTAGCGGGCAGTATTTT
>-|-|TRBJ2-3|TRBV19
CASSIGSRGTDTQYF
TGTGCCAGTAGTATAGGGAGCAGGGGCACAGATACGCAGTATTTT
>-|-|TRBJ2-7|TRBV3-1/TRBV3-2
CASSQGQLAYEQYF
TGTGCCAGCAGCCAAGGACAGCTCGCCTACGAGCAGTACTTC
>-|TRBD1|TRBJ2-1|TRBV10-3
CAISGSDRGREQFF
TGTGCCATCAGTGGGTCGGACAGGGGTAGAGAGCAGTTCTTC
>-|-|TRBJ1-1|TRBV11-2
CASSRRVDRVNTEAFF
TGTGCCAGCAGCCGACGCGTGGACAGAGTGAACACTGAAGCTTTCTTT
>-|-|TRBJ1-3|TRBV3-1/TRBV3-2
CASSQGSGYGNTIYF
TGTGCCAGCAGCCAAGGATCAGGGTATGGAAACACCATATATTTT
>once|TRBD1|TRBJ1-3|TRBV4-1
CASSQGTGGGNTIYF
TGCGCCAGCAGCCAAGGGACAGGGGGAGGAAACACCATATATTTT
>-|-|TRBJ2-7|TRBV10-3
CAITVGGLMYEQYF
TGTGCCATCACCGTGGGGGGGCTAATGTACGAGCAGTACTTC
>-|TRBD1|TRBJ1-2|TRBV7-2
CASSFYRGPGGYTF
TGTGCCAGCAGCTTTTACAGGGGGCCGGGTGGCTACACCTTC
>-|-|TRBJ2-2|TRBV9
CASSVDPRRGGDTGELFF
TGTGCCAGCAGCGTAGATCCCCGGAGGGGGGGAGACACCGGGGAGCTGTTTTTT
>-|-|TRBJ1-5|TRBV2
CASSEVQGYSNQPQHF
TGTGCCAGCAGTGAAGTACAGGGTTATAGCAATCAGCCCCAGCATTTT
>once|TRBD1|TRBJ1-5|TRBV2
CASRDGTGSNQPQHF
TGTGCCAGCAGAGACGGGACAGGGAGCAATCAGCCCCAGCATTTT
>-|-|TRBJ1-5|TRBV19
CASSILRQPQHF
TGTGCCAGTAGTATACTGAGACAGCCCCAGCATTTT
>few|-|TRBJ1-1|TRBV10-2
CASSESGLTEAFF
TGCGCCAGCAGTGAGTCGGGCTTAACTGAAGCTTTCTTT
>-|-|TRBJ2-5|TRBV5-6
CASSAASRYETQYF
TGTGCCAGCAGCGCGGCCAGTCGATATGAGACCCAGTACTTC
>-|-|TRBJ2-7|TRBV6-5
CASSYSAQNPYEQYF
TGTGCCAGCAGTTACAGTGCCCAGAACCCCTACGAGCAGTACTTC